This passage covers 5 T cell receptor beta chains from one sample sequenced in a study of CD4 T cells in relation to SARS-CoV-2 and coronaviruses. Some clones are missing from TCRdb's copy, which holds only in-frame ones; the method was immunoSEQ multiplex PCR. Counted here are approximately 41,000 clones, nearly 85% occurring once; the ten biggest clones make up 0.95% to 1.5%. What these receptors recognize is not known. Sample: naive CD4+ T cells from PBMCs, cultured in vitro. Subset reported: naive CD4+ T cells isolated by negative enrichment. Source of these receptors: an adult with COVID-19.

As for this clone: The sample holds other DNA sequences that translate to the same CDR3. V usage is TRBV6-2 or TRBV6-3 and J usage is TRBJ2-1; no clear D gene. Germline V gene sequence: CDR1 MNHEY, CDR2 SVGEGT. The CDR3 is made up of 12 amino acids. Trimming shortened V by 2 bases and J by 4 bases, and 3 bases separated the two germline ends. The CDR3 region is CASSYGYNEQFF. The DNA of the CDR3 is TGTGCCAGCAGTTACGGTTACAATGAGCAGTTCTTC.

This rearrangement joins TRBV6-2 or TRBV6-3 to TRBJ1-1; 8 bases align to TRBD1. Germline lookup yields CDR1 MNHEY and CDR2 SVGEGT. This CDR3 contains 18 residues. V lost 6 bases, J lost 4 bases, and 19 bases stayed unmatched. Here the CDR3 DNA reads TGTGCCAGCAGCCCAGCCCGGACAGGGTCAGTGTCGAGCACTGAAGCTTTCTTT. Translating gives CASSPARTGSVSSTEAFF.

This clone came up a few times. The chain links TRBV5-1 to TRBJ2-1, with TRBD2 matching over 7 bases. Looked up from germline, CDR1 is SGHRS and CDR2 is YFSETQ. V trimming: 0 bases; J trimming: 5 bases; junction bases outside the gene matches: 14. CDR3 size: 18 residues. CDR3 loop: CASSLEPSRTGGHNEQFF. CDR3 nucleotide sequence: TGCGCCAGCAGCTTGGAGCCTTCGAGAACGGGAGGCCACAATGAGCAGTTCTTC.

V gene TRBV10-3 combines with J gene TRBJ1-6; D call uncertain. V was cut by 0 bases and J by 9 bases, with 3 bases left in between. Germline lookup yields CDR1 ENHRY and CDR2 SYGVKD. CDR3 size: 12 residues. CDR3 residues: CAISESSSPLHF. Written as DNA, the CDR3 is TGTGCCATCAGTGAGTCTAGTTCACCCCTCCACTTT.

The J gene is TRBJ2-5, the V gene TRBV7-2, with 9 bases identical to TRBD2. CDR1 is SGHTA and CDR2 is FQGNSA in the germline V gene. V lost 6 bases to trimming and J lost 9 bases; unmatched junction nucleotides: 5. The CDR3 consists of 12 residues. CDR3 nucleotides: TGTGCCAGCAGTAAGCGCGGGGGGGCCCAGTACTTC. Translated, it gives CASSKRGGAQYF.